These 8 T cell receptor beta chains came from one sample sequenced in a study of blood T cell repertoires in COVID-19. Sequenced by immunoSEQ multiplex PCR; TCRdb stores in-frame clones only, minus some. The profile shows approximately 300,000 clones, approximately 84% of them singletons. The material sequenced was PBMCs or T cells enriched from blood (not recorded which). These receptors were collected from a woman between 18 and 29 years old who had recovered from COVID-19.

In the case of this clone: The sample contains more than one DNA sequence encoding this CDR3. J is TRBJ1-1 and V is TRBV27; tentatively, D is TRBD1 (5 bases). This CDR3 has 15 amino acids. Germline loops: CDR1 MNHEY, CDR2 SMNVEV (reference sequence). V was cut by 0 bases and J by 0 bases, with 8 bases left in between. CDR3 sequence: CASSLSGGLNTEAFF. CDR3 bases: TGTGCCAGCAGTTTATCCGGGGGACTGAACACTGAAGCTTTCTTT.

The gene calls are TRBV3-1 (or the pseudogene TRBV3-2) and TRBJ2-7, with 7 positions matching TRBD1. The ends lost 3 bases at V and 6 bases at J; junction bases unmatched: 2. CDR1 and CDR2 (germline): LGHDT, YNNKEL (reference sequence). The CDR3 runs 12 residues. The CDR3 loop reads CASSQTGPEQYF. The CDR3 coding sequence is TGTGCCAGCAGCCAGACAGGGCCCGAGCAGTACTTC.

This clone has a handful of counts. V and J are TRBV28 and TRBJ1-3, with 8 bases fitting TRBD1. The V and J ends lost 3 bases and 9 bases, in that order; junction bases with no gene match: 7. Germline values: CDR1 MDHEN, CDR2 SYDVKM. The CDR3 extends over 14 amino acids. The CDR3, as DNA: TGTGCCAGCAGTTTCCCCGGACAGGGAGGCACCATATATTTT. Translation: CASSFPGQGGTIYF.

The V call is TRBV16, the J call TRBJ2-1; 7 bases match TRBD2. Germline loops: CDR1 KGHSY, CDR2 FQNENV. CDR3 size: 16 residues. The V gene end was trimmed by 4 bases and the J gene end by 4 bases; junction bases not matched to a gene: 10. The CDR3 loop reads CASSPLLAEDYNEQFF. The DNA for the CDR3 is TGTGCCAGCAGCCCCCTCCTAGCGGAAGATTACAATGAGCAGTTCTTC.

The CDR3 DNA reads as TGTGCCAGCAGTTTATCGACGGCGGCAACTAGCACAGATACGCAGTATTTT. Amino acids: CASSLSTAATSTDTQYF. The V gene is TRBV27, the J gene TRBJ2-3; D ambiguous. The CDR3 extends over 17 amino acids. CDR1 MNHEY and CDR2 SMNVEV come from the germline V gene (reference sequence). V shed 0 bases and J shed 0 bases, with 13 bases lying between them.

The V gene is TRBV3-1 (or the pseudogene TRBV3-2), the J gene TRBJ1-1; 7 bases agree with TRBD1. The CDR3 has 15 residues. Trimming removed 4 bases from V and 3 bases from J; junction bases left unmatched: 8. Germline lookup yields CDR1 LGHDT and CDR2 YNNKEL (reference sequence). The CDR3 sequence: CASSPSVTGDTEAFF. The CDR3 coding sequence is TGTGCCAGCAGCCCAAGCGTAACAGGGGACACTGAAGCTTTCTTT.

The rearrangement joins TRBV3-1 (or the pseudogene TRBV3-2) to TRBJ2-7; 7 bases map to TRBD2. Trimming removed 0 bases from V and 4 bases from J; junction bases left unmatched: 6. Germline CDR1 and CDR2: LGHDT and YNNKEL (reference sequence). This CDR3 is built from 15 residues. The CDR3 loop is CASSQEGAGIYEQYF. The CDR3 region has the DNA TGTGCCAGCAGCCAAGAGGGAGCGGGAATTTACGAGCAGTACTTC.

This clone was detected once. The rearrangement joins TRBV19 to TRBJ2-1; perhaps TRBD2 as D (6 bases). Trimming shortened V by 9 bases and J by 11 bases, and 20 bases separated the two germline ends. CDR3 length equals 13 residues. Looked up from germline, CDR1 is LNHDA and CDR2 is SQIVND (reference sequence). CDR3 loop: CASCPSGAGQQFF. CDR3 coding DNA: TGTGCCAGCTGTCCCTCGGGAGCAGGTCAGCAGTTCTTC.